The entry that follows covers one T cell receptor beta chain sequence. The data were taken from a study of blood T cell repertoires in COVID-19. Whole-study context: The United States, Italy and Spain provided the acute and convalescent COVID-19 samples.

Clones were read by immunoSEQ multiplex PCR, and TCRdb kept only the in-frame ones, dropping some. The sample records 350,000 to 450,000 clones, 75% to 90% being singletons. The CDR3 has 13 residues. Germline V gene data show CDR1 as SQVTM and CDR2 as ANQGSEA. Unmatched junction bases numbered 5, after V lost 7 bases and J lost 0 bases. Sequencing input: peripheral blood. J is TRBJ2-5 and V is TRBV29-1; 7 bases map to TRBD1. The TCR sequence derives from a woman in her late teens or twenties with acute or convalescent COVID-19. CDR3 amino acids: CSAGTAHQETQYF. Here the CDR3 DNA reads TGCAGCGCCGGGACAGCGCACCAAGAGACCCAGTACTTC.